This entry is about one T cell receptor beta chain. The data derive from a study of blood T cell repertoires in COVID-19. Trimming pared 5 bases from V and 5 bases from J, leaving 19 bases between. CDR3 size: 17 residues. The germline V gene encodes CDR1 MNHEY and CDR2 SMNVEV (reference sequence). Assay: immunoSEQ multiplex PCR; the TCRdb copy retains only in-frame clones and omits some. The sample lists fewer than 200,000 clones, 84% seen once, with approximately 12% in the top ten. The sequenced sample was PBMCs or T cells enriched from blood (not recorded which). The sequence was collected from a man aged 50 to 59 who had recovered from COVID-19. The chain combines TRBV27 with TRBJ1-6; D might be TRBD1 (5 bases). The CDR3, as DNA: TGTGCCAGCAGTCCCCAGGGTTTTCGCCTAGATAATTCACCCCTCCACTTT. Translation: CASSPQGFRLDNSPLHF.